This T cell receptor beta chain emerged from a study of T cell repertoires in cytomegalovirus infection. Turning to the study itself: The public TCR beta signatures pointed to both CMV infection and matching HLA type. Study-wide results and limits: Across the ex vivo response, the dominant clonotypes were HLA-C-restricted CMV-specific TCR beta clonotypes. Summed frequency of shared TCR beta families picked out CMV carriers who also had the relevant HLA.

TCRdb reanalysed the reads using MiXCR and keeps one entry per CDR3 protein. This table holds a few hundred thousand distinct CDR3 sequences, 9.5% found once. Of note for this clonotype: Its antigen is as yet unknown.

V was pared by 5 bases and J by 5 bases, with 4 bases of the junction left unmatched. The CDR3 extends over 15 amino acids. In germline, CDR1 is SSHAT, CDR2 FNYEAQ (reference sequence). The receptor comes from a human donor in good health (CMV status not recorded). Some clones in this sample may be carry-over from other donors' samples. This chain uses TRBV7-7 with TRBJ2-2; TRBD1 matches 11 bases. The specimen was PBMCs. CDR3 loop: CASSKDRGRTGELFF. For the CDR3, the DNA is TGTGCCAGCAGCAAGGACAGGGGGCGAACCGGGGAGCTGTTTTTT.